Here is one T cell receptor beta chain with its context. The CDR3 totals 13 residues. The J segment lost 7 bases and the V segment lost 9 bases, leaving 11 bases of the junction unmatched. From germline, CDR1 is MNHEY and CDR2 SVGAGI. The data were obtained in a study of siplizumab effects on memory and regulatory T cells. The table came from immunoSEQ multiplex PCR; TCRdb's copy has only in-frame clones and leaves some out. The sample lists 75,000 to 100,000 clones; around 94% were seen once. The chain couples TRBV6-5 to TRBJ2-7, with 8 bases fitting TRBD1. Sequencing was performed on non-Treg CD4+ T cells sorted from blood. This clonotype was obtained from a human donor in good health. The CDR3 DNA reads as TGTGCCAGTTCTCGGACAGGGACAAATGAGCAGTACTTC. Translation gives CASSRTGTNEQYF.